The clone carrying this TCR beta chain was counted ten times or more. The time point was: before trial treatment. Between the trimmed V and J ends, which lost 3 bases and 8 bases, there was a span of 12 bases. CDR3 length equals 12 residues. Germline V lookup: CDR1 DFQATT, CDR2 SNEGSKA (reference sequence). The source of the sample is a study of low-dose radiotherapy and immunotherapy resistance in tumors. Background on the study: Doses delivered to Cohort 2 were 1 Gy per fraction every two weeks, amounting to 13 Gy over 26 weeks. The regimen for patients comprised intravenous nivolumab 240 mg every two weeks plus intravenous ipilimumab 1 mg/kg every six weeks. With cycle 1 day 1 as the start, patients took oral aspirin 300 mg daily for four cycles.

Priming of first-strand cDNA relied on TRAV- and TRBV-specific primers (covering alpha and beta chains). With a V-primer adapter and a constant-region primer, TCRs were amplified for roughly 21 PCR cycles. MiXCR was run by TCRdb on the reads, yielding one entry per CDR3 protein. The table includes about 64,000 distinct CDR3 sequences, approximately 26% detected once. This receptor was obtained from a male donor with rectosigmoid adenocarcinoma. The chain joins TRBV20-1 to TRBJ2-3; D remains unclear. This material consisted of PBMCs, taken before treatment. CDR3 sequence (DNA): TGCAGTGCTAGGAATGAGTTAAGTACGCAGTATTTT. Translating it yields CSARNELSTQYF.